This TCR beta chain came from a study of T cells in Graves' hyperthyroidism and ophthalmopathy. Germline V gene data show CDR1 as SQVTM and CDR2 as ANQGSEA. Trimming removed 6 bases from V and 3 bases from J; junction bases left unmatched: 6. CDR3 length: 13 residues. Many counts were recorded for this clonotype. Amplification targeted TCR beta CDR3 regions from RNA transcripts. First-round RT-PCR of the TCR CDR3 relied on the HTBI primer set. TCRdb fed the multiplex PCR reads into MiXCR, producing one record per CDR3 protein. The sample lists around 520,000 distinct CDR3 sequences, approximately 25% occurring once. Diagnoses used clinical symptoms, serum thyroxine and TRAb, thyroid ultrasound and orbital computed tomography.

This chain uses TRBV29-1 with TRBJ1-2; the match to TRBD1 covers 8 bases. The sequencing input was blood. The sequence derives from a woman aged 25 to 39 with Graves' ophthalmopathy. The CDR3 nucleotides are TGCAGCGTCGATCCGGACAGGGACTATGGCTACACCTTC. This sequence encodes CSVDPDRDYGYTF.